This T cell receptor (beta chain) appears in the sequencing data of a study of T cell changes during pregnancy in multiple sclerosis. CDR1 MGHRA and CDR2 YSYEKL come from the germline V gene. This CDR3 spans 17 amino acids. J lost 0 bases, V lost 0 bases, and 7 bases had no gene match. Profiling relied on immunoSEQ multiplex PCR, and the TCRdb table lists in-frame clones only, not all of them. The data show 30,000 to 45,000 clones, about 92% seen once. The chain uses TRBV4-1 and TRBJ1-1, with TRBD1 matching 7 bases. The clonotype was recovered from a female donor with multiple sclerosis, enrolled in a pregnancy study. Material: CD4+ T cells from peripheral blood mononuclear cells, obtained after pregnancy. This CDR3 is CASSQDWDSQLNTEAFF. The CDR3 DNA reads as TGCGCCAGCAGCCAAGATTGGGACAGCCAATTGAACACTGAAGCTTTCTTT.